Presented here are 24 T cell receptor beta chains from one specimen sequenced in a study of blood T cell repertoires in COVID-19. Profiling relied on immunoSEQ multiplex PCR, and the TCRdb table lists in-frame clones only, not all of them. The table includes approximately 160,000 clones, 75% to 90% detected once. Sequenced input: peripheral blood. These receptor sequences come from an older woman with acute or convalescent COVID-19.

CDR3 in amino acids: CASRPTESYEQYF. DNA for the CDR3: TGTGCCAGCAGGCCTACAGAGTCCTACGAGCAGTACTTC. V is TRBV7-2 and J is TRBJ2-7; D gene ambiguous. Germline CDR1 is SGHTA and CDR2 is FQGNSA. The CDR3 loop spans 13 amino acids. Trimming took 6 bases from V and 1 from J, leaving 10 bases between them.

CDR3 nucleotide sequence: TGTGCCAGCATGGGACAGAACTTAGCCAAAAACATTCAGTACTTC. Translation gives CASMGQNLAKNIQYF. The chain joins TRBV28 to TRBJ2-4; 7 bases agree with TRBD1. Germline trimming cut 7 bases from V and 0 bases from J; bases unmatched to any gene: 6. This CDR3 region has 15 residues. Germline V lookup: CDR1 MDHEN, CDR2 SYDVKM.

The chain carries TRBV7-2 and TRBJ1-6; possible D gene TRBD1, 5 bases. V lost 3 bases and J 9 bases, leaving 15 bases between the germline ends. Germline values: CDR1 SGHTA, CDR2 FQGNSA. The CDR3 totals 15 residues. The CDR3 reads CASSLGTGQGSPLHF. CDR3 DNA sequence: TGTGCCAGCAGCTTGGGCACAGGCCAAGGTTCACCCCTCCACTTT.

V gene TRBV19 combines with J gene TRBJ2-1; TRBD1 aligns across 7 bases. The CDR3 runs to 14 residues. Trimming removed 4 bases from V and 3 bases from J; junction bases left unmatched: 3. Germline lookup yields CDR1 LNHDA and CDR2 SQIVND (reference sequence). The CDR3 DNA follows: TGTGCCAGTAGTACCCGACAGGGCTACAATGAGCAGTTCTTC. Translated: CASSTRQGYNEQFF.

This clone was picked up one time. The chain carries TRBV6-1 and TRBJ2-1, with D perhaps TRBD2 (5 bases). V shed 4 bases and J shed 0 bases, with 10 bases lying between them. In germline, CDR1 is MNHNS, CDR2 SASEGT. CDR3 size: 15 residues. CDR3 sequence: CASSGWESSYNEQFF. The CDR3 region has the DNA TGTGCCAGCAGTGGCTGGGAGAGCTCCTACAATGAGCAGTTCTTC.

This clone showed up many times. The V and J genes are TRBV30 and TRBJ2-3, with D maybe TRBD2 (6 bases). V was cut by 5 bases and J by 6 bases, with 12 bases left in between. The CDR3 contains 12 residues. Per germline, CDR1 GTSNPN and CDR2 SVGIG (reference sequence). The CDR3 DNA is TGTGCCTGGGGGACTTCGGGGGATACGCAGTATTTT. Its protein product is CAWGTSGDTQYF.

V is TRBV30 and J is TRBJ1-2, with 12 bases matching TRBD1. Trimming cost V 1 base and J 11 bases; bases outside gene matches: 8. CDR1 and CDR2 (germline): GTSNPN, SVGIG (reference sequence). The CDR3 runs to 14 residues. The CDR3 nucleotides are TGTGCCTGGAGTGCAGTGGGACAGGGGGCTGGATACACCTTC. Amino acid sequence: CAWSAVGQGAGYTF.

The chain employs TRBV6-5 and TRBJ2-1, with 15 bases aligning to TRBD2. The CDR3 covers 15 residues. Unmatched junction bases numbered 5, after V lost 4 bases and J lost 10 bases. CDR1 and CDR2 (germline): MNHEY, SVGAGI. CDR3 sequence (DNA): TGTGCCAGCAGTTGGGGACTAGCGGGGGGTCGGGAGCAGTTCTTC. Its protein is CASSWGLAGGREQFF.

V gene TRBV28 combines with J gene TRBJ2-3; 9 bases are a match to TRBD2. The germline V gene has CDR1 MDHEN and CDR2 SYDVKM. J lost 1 base, V lost 4 bases, and 9 bases had no gene match. This CDR3 region has 17 residues. The CDR3 DNA follows: TGTGCCAGCAGTTACTCCCCCCGGACTAGCGGCACAGATACGCAGTATTTT. Translation: CASSYSPRTSGTDTQYF.

The chain's CDR3 is CASSRTGGPYSETQYF. CDR3 sequence (DNA): TGTGCCAGCTCGCGCACAGGGGGCCCCTATTCTGAGACCCAGTACTTC. The J gene is TRBJ2-5, the V gene TRBV18; TRBD1 agrees at 9 bases. The CDR3 totals 16 residues. Looked up from germline, CDR1 is KGHSH and CDR2 is LQKENI. Trimming removed 6 bases from V and 5 bases from J; junction bases left unmatched: 13. Looking up the rest from reference TRBV18 and TRBJ2-5 gives the full variable domain: NAGVMQNPRHLVRRRGQEARLRCSPMKGHSHVYWYRQLPEEGLKFMVYLQKENIIDESGMPKERFSAEFPKEGPSILRIQQVVRGDSAAYFCASSRTGGPYSETQYFGPGTRLLVL.

The chain couples TRBV7-2 to TRBJ1-5, with 8 bases identical to TRBD1. The V gene's germline CDR1 is SGHTA and CDR2 FQGNSA. J lost 7 bases, V lost 3 bases, and 8 bases had no gene match. The CDR3 is 15 residues long. The CDR3 spells CASSFGQGGGQPQHF. The DNA for the CDR3 is TGTGCCAGCAGCTTTGGACAGGGAGGCGGACAGCCCCAGCATTTT.

The chain couples TRBV6-5 to TRBJ1-6, with 8 bases matching TRBD1. The germline V gene has CDR1 MNHEY and CDR2 SVGAGI. V lost 5 bases and J lost 9; bases outside the gene matches: 9. This CDR3 contains 15 residues. CDR3 in DNA: TGTGCCAGCAGTCCGACAGGGGTGCTCCGTTCACCCCTCCACTTT. This sequence encodes CASSPTGVLRSPLHF.

The CDR3 region is CASSSGGSSYNEQFF. In nucleotides, the CDR3 is TGTGCCAGCAGCTCGGGTGGAAGCTCCTACAATGAGCAGTTCTTC. This chain connects TRBV5-5 to TRBJ2-1; D is uncertain. The CDR3 extends over 15 amino acids. CDR1 is SGHKS and CDR2 is YYEKEE in the germline V gene (reference sequence). V lost 3 bases, J lost 0 bases, and 10 bases lay in between.

The chain joins TRBV21-1 to TRBJ1-6; the D call of TRBD1 is as the table states it, not checked on the DNA. TRBV21-1 is listed as a pseudogene. There are 16 residues in the CDR3. CDR3: CASSKRGTGRNSPLHF. CDR3 nucleotides: TGTGCCAGCAGCAAGAGGGGGACAGGGCGGAATTCACCCCTCCACTTT.

Only a few counts were recorded for this clone. The J gene is TRBJ2-7, the V gene TRBV19; tentative D call: TRBD2 (6 bases). The CDR3 runs 13 residues. Trimming took off 7 bases at V and 2 bases at J, with 12 bases between the two ends. Germline assignment: CDR1 LNHDA and CDR2 SQIVND (reference sequence). The CDR3 here is CASTGGAPYEQYF. The DNA of the CDR3 is TGTGCCAGTACCGGCGGGGCCCCCTACGAGCAGTACTTC. Combining the CDR3 with reference TRBV19 and TRBJ2-7 gives the whole variable domain DGGITQSPKYLFRKEGQNVTLSCEQNLNHDAMYWYRQDPGQGLRLIYYSQIVNDFQKGDIAEGYSVSREKKESFPLTVTSAQKNPTAFYLCASTGGAPYEQYFGPGTRLTVT.

The chain joins TRBV24-1 to TRBJ2-1; D not resolved. V was shortened by 8 bases and J by 0 bases, with 7 bases between the two germline ends. Germline V CDR1 and CDR2: KGHDR, SFDVKD. The CDR3 contains 13 residues. The DNA for the CDR3 is TGTGCCACCATGCGGAGCTCCTACAATGAGCAGTTCTTC. Translated, it gives CATMRSSYNEQFF.

This rearrangement joins TRBV20-1 to TRBJ1-3, with D unresolved. Germline assignment: CDR1 DFQATT and CDR2 SNEGSKA (reference sequence). The CDR3 covers 15 residues. Trimming cost V 3 bases and J 0 bases, with 12 bases left between them. In DNA, the CDR3 is TGCAGTGCTAGTTCCGCAGGTTTCTCTGGAAACACCATATATTTT. This codes for CSASSAGFSGNTIYF.

J is TRBJ1-1 and V is TRBV5-1, with D uncertain. The V gene's germline CDR1 is SGHRS and CDR2 YFSETQ. The V and J ends lost 0 bases and 6 bases respectively, with 18 bases between them. This CDR3 has 16 residues. The CDR3 DNA is TGCGCCAGCAGCTTGGCCGGAGGAGGCGCGGGTCCTGAAGCTTTCTTT. Residues: CASSLAGGGAGPEAFF. Full variable domain (missing parts from reference TRBV5-1 and TRBJ1-1): KAGVTQTPRYLIKTRGQQVTLSCSPISGHRSVSWYQQTPGQGLQFLFEYFSETQRNKGNFPGRFSGRQFSNSRSEMNVSTLELGDSALYLCASSLAGGGAGPEAFFGQGTRLTVV.

The chain has TRBV10-3 and TRBJ1-1; D call uncertain. The V end was cut by 4 bases, the J end by 0 bases, with 15 bases between. The CDR3 contains 16 residues. CDR1 is ENHRY and CDR2 is SYGVKD in the germline V gene. Written as DNA, the CDR3 is TGTGCCATCAGTGGTGGGGAGAGCAGTTTGAACACTGAAGCTTTCTTT. As protein: CAISGGESSLNTEAFF.

This chain links TRBV21-1 with TRBJ1-5. TRBV21-1 is given as a pseudogene. CDR3 length: 14 residues. The CDR3 region is CASSNRDSNQPQHF. As DNA, the CDR3 is TGTGCCAGCAGCAACCGGGATAGCAATCAGCCCCAGCATTTT.

This chain links TRBV30 with TRBJ1-5; perhaps TRBD1 as D (6 bases). The CDR3 is 13 residues long. The germline V and J ends were trimmed by 2 bases and 2 bases, with 7 bases remaining between them. CDR1 and CDR2 from the germline V gene are GTSNPN and SVGIG (reference sequence). The CDR3 DNA sequence: TGTGCCTGGAGTAAGGGGGGCAATCAGCCCCAGCATTTT. This translates into CAWSKGGNQPQHF. The whole variable domain, remainder taken from reference TRBV30 and TRBJ1-5, is SQTIHQWPATLVQPVGSPLSLECTVEGTSNPNLYWYRQAAGRGLQLLFYSVGIGQISSEVPQNLSASRPQDRQFILSSKKLLLSDSGFYLCAWSKGGNQPQHFGDGTRLSIL.

The V and J genes are TRBV9 and TRBJ2-2; D is possibly TRBD1 (6 bases). Trimming left V 5 bases short and J 3 bases short, with 17 bases between. This CDR3 has 16 residues. The germline gives CDR1 SGDLS, CDR2 YYNGEE. CDR3 in amino acids: CASRSRDIEDTGELFF. DNA of the CDR3: TGTGCCAGCAGGTCCCGGGACATCGAAGACACCGGGGAGCTGTTTTTT.

The chain uses TRBV18 and TRBJ2-2; D gene unclear. The CDR3 is made up of 15 amino acids. Germline-derived CDR1 and CDR2 are KGHSH and LQKENI. V was pared by 0 bases and J by 5 bases, with 10 bases between. Here the CDR3 reads CASSPPSPRTGELFF. The DNA of the CDR3 is TGTGCCAGCTCACCACCTTCTCCGAGAACCGGGGAGCTGTTTTTT.

The CDR3 DNA follows: TGCGCCAGCAGCTCGGTCGGACTTGTAGCTAACTATGGCTACACCTTC. Protein: CASSSVGLVANYGYTF. The genes are TRBV5-1 and TRBJ1-2; unclear D gene. The CDR3 loop spans 16 amino acids. V was shortened by 3 bases and J by 0 bases, with 15 bases between the two germline ends. Germline values: CDR1 SGHRS, CDR2 YFSETQ. Drawing the rest from reference TRBV5-1 and TRBJ1-2, the complete variable domain is KAGVTQTPRYLIKTRGQQVTLSCSPISGHRSVSWYQQTPGQGLQFLFEYFSETQRNKGNFPGRFSGRQFSNSRSEMNVSTLELGDSALYLCASSSVGLVANYGYTFGSGTRLTVV.